These 17 T cell receptor beta chains originate from one sample sequenced in a study of T-cell memory formation after mild COVID-19. TCRdb recomputed calls from the 5' RACE reads with MiXCR, one row per CDR3 protein. The repertoire holds about 270,000 distinct CDR3 sequences, with 15% as singletons. Sequenced sample: PBMCs or a T cell subset sorted from them (not recorded which). The receptor set was obtained from an adult woman who had mild COVID-19 (a few samples of this study predate the infection). Cell type and time point are not known.

This clonotype was seen only a few times. The chain combines TRBV24-1 with TRBJ2-5, with 12 bases fitting TRBD2. V was pared by 9 bases and J by 8 bases, with 12 bases of the junction left unmatched. The germline gives CDR1 KGHDR, CDR2 SFDVKD. The CDR3 runs 15 residues. CDR3 sequence: CATHFSGTSGPTQYF. Here the CDR3 DNA reads TGTGCCACCCACTTTTCCGGGACTAGCGGGCCCACCCAGTACTTC.

The sample holds many counts of this clonotype. CDR3 nucleotide sequence: TGCGCCAGCAGCTGGAGACTAGCGGGGGGAGAGACCCAGTACTTC. This encodes CASSWRLAGGETQYF. The chain employs TRBV5-1 and TRBJ2-5, with 13 bases identical to TRBD2. Germline V gene lookup returns CDR1 SGHRS and CDR2 YFSETQ. V shed 3 bases, J shed 4 bases, and the junction held 3 bases outside the gene matches. The CDR3 has 15 residues.

The chain has TRBV2 and TRBJ2-5; possible D gene TRBD2, 5 bases. Trimming stripped 4 bases from V and 2 bases from J, with 8 bases between. The germline V gene has CDR1 SNHLY and CDR2 FYNNEI. This CDR3 is built from 13 residues. The CDR3: CASSVERQETQYF. The DNA of the CDR3 is TGTGCCAGCAGTGTTGAGCGGCAAGAGACCCAGTACTTC.

In its sample, this clonotype was seen many times. This chain joins TRBV11-1 and TRBJ2-7; D is ambiguous. V was shortened by 3 bases and J by 0 bases, with 9 bases between the two germline ends. The CDR3 consists of 14 residues. Germline loops: CDR1 SGHAT, CDR2 FQDESV (reference sequence). The CDR3 is CASSFGGDSYEQYF. Written as DNA, the CDR3 is TGTGCCAGCAGCTTTGGTGGGGACTCCTACGAGCAGTACTTC.

The chain carries TRBV9 and TRBJ2-7, with TRBD1 matching 7 bases. Germline V gives CDR1 SGDLS, CDR2 YYNGEE. V trimming: 5 bases; J trimming: 0 bases; junction bases outside the gene matches: 8. The CDR3 is 15 residues long. CDR3 loop: CASSPGQMGSYEQYF. CDR3 coding DNA: TGTGCCAGCAGTCCGGGACAGATGGGCTCCTACGAGCAGTACTTC.

Only a few counts were recorded for this clonotype. The gene calls are TRBV6-5 and TRBJ2-7, with 10 bases fitting TRBD1. Germline trimming cut 0 bases from V and 3 bases from J; bases unmatched to any gene: 2. There are 15 residues in the CDR3. Germline CDR1 reads MNHEY; CDR2 reads SVGAGI. The CDR3 DNA reads as TGTGCCAGCAGTTACTCGGGGACAGGGGTCTACGAGCAGTACTTC. It codes for CASSYSGTGVYEQYF.

The rearrangement links TRBV7-9 to TRBJ1-1, with a weak D call TRBD1 (5 bases). V was clipped by 1 base and J by 11 bases, with 17 bases between them. Germline-derived CDR1 and CDR2 are SEHNR and FQNEAQ (reference sequence). The CDR3 length is 14 residues. In DNA, the CDR3 is TGTGCCAGCAGCTTAGGTGAGCCTCAGGGTGTCGCTTTCTTT. It yields the protein CASSLGEPQGVAFF.

The table lists this clonotype with a few counts. The rearrangement joins TRBV6-5 to TRBJ2-7; D may be TRBD2 (6 bases). Per the germline V gene, CDR1 is MNHEY and CDR2 is SVGAGI. V was trimmed by 6 bases and J by 2 bases, leaving 14 bases between them. The CDR3 runs 14 residues. The CDR3 reads CASRRLASPYEQYF. The CDR3 coding sequence is TGTGCCAGCAGGAGGCTAGCGAGCCCCTACGAGCAGTACTTC.

This clonotype showed up just a few times. This chain connects TRBV2 to TRBJ2-1, with 13 positions matching TRBD2. The CDR3 has 15 residues. Germline CDR1 SNHLY, CDR2 FYNNEI. V gave up 4 bases and J gave up 9 bases; unmatched junction bases: 6. CDR3 sequence: CASSVGLAGEAEQFF. The CDR3 DNA reads TGTGCCAGCAGTGTCGGACTAGCGGGAGAGGCTGAGCAGTTCTTC.

This clonotype was counted at least ten times. The V gene is TRBV7-2, the J gene TRBJ1-1; D unclear. Germline CDR1 reads SGHTA; CDR2 reads FQGNSA. The CDR3 sequence is 14 residues long. The V end was cut by 1 base, the J end by 1 base, with 7 bases between. CDR3: CASSLGYRNTEAFF. The DNA for the CDR3 is TGTGCCAGCAGCTTAGGGTATCGGAACACTGAAGCTTTCTTT.

The genes are TRBV11-2 and TRBJ2-1; D is unresolved. Trimming cost V 4 bases and J 4 bases, with 8 bases left between them. Germline V gene sequence: CDR1 SGHAT, CDR2 FQNNGV. CDR3 size: 13 residues. CDR3 amino acids: CASSSRLYNEQFF. CDR3 DNA sequence: TGTGCCAGCAGCTCCCGTCTATACAATGAGCAGTTCTTC.

This clonotype showed up just a few times. The V gene is TRBV4-1, the J gene TRBJ2-5; the D gene is possibly TRBD2 (6 bases). Germline V lookup: CDR1 MGHRA, CDR2 YSYEKL. There are 14 residues in the CDR3. V was pared by 3 bases and J by 4 bases, with 12 bases between. The CDR3 coding sequence is TGCGCCAGCAGCCACTTAGGGCGGGGAGAGACCCAGTACTTC. It encodes CASSHLGRGETQYF.

This clonotype showed up just a few times. V gene TRBV20-1 combines with J gene TRBJ2-4; 8 bases agree with TRBD2. The germline CDR1 and CDR2 sequences are DFQATT and SNEGSKA (reference sequence). The CDR3 has 19 amino acids. Trimming cost V 0 bases and J 3 bases; bases outside gene matches: 16. CDR3 coding DNA: TGCAGTGCTAGAGATTGGAACGAGAAAGCGGGGGATAGCAAAAACATTCAGTACTTC. The encoded protein is CSARDWNEKAGDSKNIQYF.

This clonotype showed up just a few times. The chain has TRBV20-1 and TRBJ1-6; TRBD1 agrees at 7 bases. The germline CDR1 and CDR2 sequences are DFQATT and SNEGSKA (reference sequence). Trimming at V came to 0 bases and at J to 13 bases, leaving 9 bases not matched to a gene. The CDR3 is made up of 14 amino acids. The CDR3: CSARDLDRAYPLHF. CDR3 nucleotides: TGCAGTGCTAGAGATCTTGACAGGGCTTATCCCCTCCACTTT.

The chain couples TRBV4-3 to TRBJ1-5, with unresolved D. V gave up 1 base and J gave up 4 bases, with 11 bases separating them. This CDR3 spans 15 amino acids. The V gene's germline CDR1 is LGHNA and CDR2 YSLEER. CDR3 nucleotide sequence: TGCGCCAGCAGCCAAGGGGCAGGAACAAATCAGCCCCAGCATTTT. It translates to CASSQGAGTNQPQHF.

This clonotype came up a few times. The J gene is TRBJ2-2, the V gene TRBV5-1; D gene ambiguous. The length of the CDR3 is 15 residues. CDR1 SGHRS and CDR2 YFSETQ come from the germline V gene. The germline V and J ends were trimmed by 0 bases and 0 bases, with 6 bases remaining between them. CDR3 coding DNA: TGCGCCAGCAGCTTGGTGGCCACGAACACCGGGGAGCTGTTTTTT. This sequence encodes CASSLVATNTGELFF.

This chain joins TRBV9 and TRBJ2-7; 8 bases map to TRBD2. The V gene's germline CDR1 is SGDLS and CDR2 YYNGEE. This CDR3 is 15 amino acids long. Trimming at V came to 4 bases and at J to 3 bases, leaving 9 bases not matched to a gene. DNA of the CDR3: TGTGCCAGCAGCCCACAAGCGGGGGTCGACTACGAGCAGTACTTC. Protein: CASSPQAGVDYEQYF.